This passage covers 10 T cell receptor beta chains from one sample sequenced in a study of blood T cell repertoires in COVID-19. Sequencing used immunoSEQ multiplex PCR; TCRdb keeps in-frame clones, though not all of them. The sample shows approximately 490,000 clones, approximately 90% of them seen only once. Sequencing used PBMCs or T cells enriched from blood (not recorded which). These receptors were obtained from a young woman who had recovered from COVID-19.

This rearrangement joins TRBV5-5 to TRBJ1-5; 8 bases agree with TRBD1. This CDR3 is 16 amino acids long. Looked up from germline, CDR1 is SGHKS and CDR2 is YYEKEE (reference sequence). J lost 5 bases, V lost 5 bases, and 12 bases had no gene match. The CDR3 loop reads CASRLGQGTGDQPQHF. The CDR3 nucleotides are TGTGCCAGCAGACTGGGGCAGGGGACAGGCGATCAGCCCCAGCATTTT.

The chain recombines TRBV15 with TRBJ1-2; TRBD1 agrees at 10 bases. V dropped 4 bases and J dropped 8; count of bases not matched to a gene: 16. The germline CDR1 and CDR2 sequences are LNHNV and YYDKDF (reference sequence). The CDR3 covers 17 residues. The CDR3 bases are TGTGCCACCAGCATGGGCACGGACAGGGGGGGTGCGGAAGGCTACACCTTC. Residues: CATSMGTDRGGAEGYTF.

The chain uses TRBV20-1 and TRBJ2-1, with 8 positions matching TRBD2. Germline CDR1 and CDR2: DFQATT and SNEGSKA (reference sequence). V was clipped by 6 bases and J by 14 bases; unmatched bases: 6. The CDR3 runs 10 residues. This CDR3 is CSATGGLEFF. CDR3 DNA: TGCAGTGCCACGGGGGGGCTAGAGTTCTTC.

The V gene is TRBV5-1, the J gene TRBJ1-1, with TRBD1 matching 7 bases. Trimming cost V 4 bases and J 1 base; bases outside gene matches: 4. Germline V gene data show CDR1 as SGHRS and CDR2 as YFSETQ. The CDR3 is 14 amino acids. The CDR3 region is CASSPTGTNTEAFF. The CDR3 coding sequence is TGCGCCAGCAGCCCGACAGGGACGAACACTGAAGCTTTCTTT.

The chain couples TRBV7-2 to TRBJ2-3, with D possibly matching TRBD1 (6 bases). The CDR3 sequence is 15 residues long. Germline CDR1 reads SGHTA; CDR2 reads FQGNSA. Trimming pared 2 bases from V and 3 bases from J, leaving 12 bases between. The CDR3 DNA reads TGTGCCAGCAGCTTAATCAGGGGACGGACAGATACGCAGTATTTT. This encodes CASSLIRGRTDTQYF.

The chain couples TRBV28 to TRBJ1-2, with TRBD1 identical over 9 bases. Germline CDR1 and CDR2: MDHEN and SYDVKM. The junction had 8 bases not matched to a gene; V was cut back by 5 bases and J by 4 bases. CDR3 length equals 15 residues. The CDR3 DNA follows: TGTGCCAGCAGTCTCCACCGGGACAGGGCCTATGGCTACACCTTC. This codes for CASSLHRDRAYGYTF.

The genes are TRBV11-2 and TRBJ2-7, with 7 bases that match TRBD1. Germline V gene sequence: CDR1 SGHAT, CDR2 FQNNGV. V shed 5 bases and J 0 bases; nucleotides not matched to a gene: 4. The CDR3 loop spans 14 amino acids. The CDR3 DNA reads TGTGCCAGCAGCGGAGACAGGGTCTCCTACGAGCAGTACTTC. Its translation is CASSGDRVSYEQYF.

This sequence joins TRBV9 and TRBJ1-5, with 11 nucleotides matching TRBD1. V was clipped by 0 bases and J by 0 bases; unmatched bases: 14. This CDR3 is built from 21 residues. CDR1 and CDR2 from the germline V gene are SGDLS and YYNGEE. CDR3 sequence reads: CASSVDPRGGTGGYSNQPQHF. Written as DNA, the CDR3 is TGTGCCAGCAGCGTAGACCCCCGAGGGGGGACAGGGGGATATAGCAATCAGCCCCAGCATTTT.

Concerning this clone: The sample has other DNA sequences that encode this CDR3 too. The J gene is TRBJ1-6, the V gene TRBV9; 9 nucleotides align to TRBD1. The V and J ends lost 0 bases and 7 bases, in that order; junction bases with no gene match: 2. CDR3 size: 15 residues. Germline CDR1 and CDR2: SGDLS and YYNGEE. CDR3 region: CASSVGQGENSPLHF. The CDR3 coding sequence is TGTGCCAGCAGCGTAGGACAGGGGGAGAATTCACCCCTCCACTTT.

The chain uses TRBV19 and TRBJ1-4; D remains ambiguous. CDR1 is LNHDA, CDR2 SQIVND, per germline (reference sequence). The CDR3 is 14 amino acids. V gave up 2 bases and J gave up 5 bases, with 9 bases separating them. CDR3 region: CASSIQLSNEKLFF. CDR3 bases: TGTGCCAGTAGTATACAGCTTAGCAATGAAAAACTGTTTTTT.